What follows are 26 T cell receptor beta chains derived from one specimen sequenced in a study of T cell responses to AZD1222 COVID-19 vaccine. Here immunoSEQ multiplex PCR was the method, and the copy in TCRdb shows in-frame clones only, minus some. Of some 200,000 clones detected, roughly 92% appear once; the ten largest clones hold less than 1.2%. The starting material was peripheral blood, obtained 28 days after the second AZD1222 dose. The receptor set was obtained from an adult who received the AZD1222 COVID-19 vaccine.

The chain is built from TRBV5-1 and TRBJ2-1, with D possibly matching TRBD2 (6 bases). The germline V and J ends were trimmed by 0 bases and 15 bases, with 22 bases remaining between them. CDR3 length: 15 amino acids. Germline V gives CDR1 SGHRS, CDR2 YFSETQ. CDR3 nucleotides: TGCGCCAGCAGCTTGGGTGCGGGGTCCGAAATCTGGCCGTTCTTC. Protein sequence: CASSLGAGSEIWPFF.

This chain joins TRBV19 and TRBJ1-6; TRBD1 matches 9 bases. Germline V gene data show CDR1 as LNHDA and CDR2 as SQIVND (reference sequence). This CDR3 contains 17 residues. Trimming took 8 bases from V and 9 from J; bases not matched to a gene: 17. In nucleotides, the CDR3 is TGTGCCAGTGGGGGACAGGGTTATCTTTCTTCGGTTTCACCCCTCCACTTT. Amino acid sequence: CASGGQGYLSSVSPLHF.

V usage is TRBV2 and J usage is TRBJ2-7; unclear D gene. V shed 6 bases and J shed 7 bases, with 10 bases lying between them. Per the germline V gene, CDR1 is SNHLY and CDR2 is FYNNEI. The CDR3 extends over 11 amino acids. CDR3 sequence: CASRILREQYF. CDR3 coding DNA: TGTGCCAGCAGGATCCTCCGGGAGCAGTACTTC.

This chain links TRBV6-5 with TRBJ1-1; 7 nucleotides align to TRBD1. Germline V gives CDR1 MNHEY, CDR2 SVGAGI. Unmatched junction bases numbered 3, after V lost 4 bases and J lost 1 base. This CDR3 is 14 amino acids long. The CDR3 bases are TGTGCCAGCAGTTGGGGGACAGCGAACACTGAAGCTTTCTTT. Its protein is CASSWGTANTEAFF.

The chain has TRBV18 and TRBJ1-2; maybe TRBD1 (5 bases). The CDR3 spans 15 residues. The V end was cut by 2 bases, the J end by 2 bases, with 12 bases between. Germline V gene lookup returns CDR1 KGHSH and CDR2 LQKENI. This CDR3 is CASSPTGTGNYGYTF. CDR3 DNA sequence: TGTGCCAGCTCACCAACCGGGACGGGGAACTATGGCTACACCTTC.

This clone was recorded only once. The genes are TRBV6-5 and TRBJ1-1; no reliable D call. The CDR3 spans 14 residues. Trimming shortened V by 6 bases and J by 0 bases, and 11 bases separated the two germline ends. CDR1 and CDR2 from the germline V gene are MNHEY and SVGAGI. The chain's CDR3 is CASRDGGMNTEAFF. DNA for the CDR3: TGTGCCAGCAGGGACGGCGGAATGAACACTGAAGCTTTCTTT.

The chain is built from TRBV5-1 and TRBJ1-2; D is unresolved. Germline V gene data show CDR1 as SGHRS and CDR2 as YFSETQ. Trimming removed 4 bases from V and 7 bases from J, with 17 bases in between. The CDR3 contains 14 residues. The chain's CDR3 is CASSPTVAASGYTF. The CDR3 coding sequence is TGCGCCAGCAGCCCGACTGTGGCAGCTAGTGGCTACACCTTC.

The J gene is TRBJ1-1, the V gene TRBV4-1; 11 bases align to TRBD1. Germline lookup yields CDR1 MGHRA and CDR2 YSYEKL. Losses at the gene ends were 4 bases for V and 0 bases for J; bases not matched to a gene: 7. This CDR3 spans 17 amino acids. This CDR3 reads CASSPRTGGRLNTEAFF. The CDR3 DNA reads as TGCGCCAGCAGCCCGAGGACAGGGGGCAGGTTGAACACTGAAGCTTTCTTT.

CDR3 protein: CASSLSGKDNQPQHF. DNA of the CDR3: TGCGCCAGCAGCTTGTCGGGGAAGGACAATCAGCCCCAGCATTTT. V usage is TRBV5-1 and J usage is TRBJ1-5, with unresolved D. Deletions cut 1 base from V and 3 bases from J, with 11 bases between. Germline lookup yields CDR1 SGHRS and CDR2 YFSETQ. This CDR3 is 15 amino acids long.

The chain uses TRBV28 and TRBJ2-5, with D perhaps matching TRBD1 (7 bases). Trimming took off 6 bases at V and 7 bases at J, with 12 bases between the two ends. The germline V gene has CDR1 MDHEN and CDR2 SYDVKM. CDR3 length equals 12 residues. The CDR3 loop is CASSSGGSTQYF. The CDR3 nucleotides are TGTGCCAGCAGCTCAGGGGGGTCGACCCAGTACTTC.

This clone was picked up one time. The V gene is TRBV30, the J gene TRBJ1-2, with D possibly being TRBD1 (6 bases). This CDR3 spans 14 amino acids. V dropped 0 bases and J dropped 5 bases, with 13 bases sitting between them. CDR1 GTSNPN and CDR2 SVGIG come from the germline V gene (reference sequence). CDR3 coding DNA: TGTGCCTGGAGTGTACAGGGAGGTCAGTATGGCTACACCTTC. It encodes CAWSVQGGQYGYTF.

The V call is TRBV28, the J call TRBJ1-2, with D hard to call. From germline, CDR1 is MDHEN and CDR2 SYDVKM. V lost 3 bases and J lost 2, with 13 bases in between. This CDR3 has 15 residues. This CDR3 reads CASSFRTRGNYGYTF. The CDR3 DNA follows: TGTGCCAGCAGTTTCCGGACCCGAGGGAACTATGGCTACACCTTC.

This chain links TRBV10-3 with TRBJ2-3; D possibly corresponds to TRBD2 (7 bases). The ends were cut back, 0 bases at V and 3 bases at J, with 13 bases in the middle. The CDR3 has 16 amino acids. Germline V gives CDR1 ENHRY, CDR2 SYGVKD. In DNA form, the CDR3 reads TGTGCCATCAGTGAGTCGATTGGGGGGGCTACAGATACGCAGTATTTT. Translation gives CAISESIGGATDTQYF.

The chain combines TRBV19 with TRBJ2-3; the match to TRBD1 covers 10 bases. The junction had 9 bases not matched to a gene; V was cut back by 7 bases and J by 5 bases. In germline, CDR1 is LNHDA, CDR2 SQIVND (reference sequence). The CDR3 spans 15 residues. Here the CDR3 reads CASTPGQGIGDTQYF. CDR3 bases: TGTGCCAGTACCCCGGGACAGGGGATTGGAGATACGCAGTATTTT.

The J gene is TRBJ2-2, the V gene TRBV5-1; TRBD2 matches at 10 bases. V shed 2 bases and J 7 bases; nucleotides not matched to a gene: 5. The V gene's germline CDR1 is SGHRS and CDR2 YFSETQ. The CDR3 runs to 15 residues. DNA of the CDR3: TGCGCCAGCAGCTTTACTAGCGGGGTAGTCGGGGAGCTGTTTTTT. It specifies CASSFTSGVVGELFF.

The chain employs TRBV7-9 and TRBJ1-5; D gene uncertain. V was pared by 1 base and J by 7 bases, with 8 bases between. Per the germline V gene, CDR1 is SEHNR and CDR2 is FQNEAQ (reference sequence). CDR3 size: 13 residues. The CDR3 loop is CASSLDDRQPQHF. In nucleotides, the CDR3 is TGTGCCAGCAGCTTAGACGACCGACAGCCCCAGCATTTT.

The rearrangement uses TRBV7-2 and TRBJ1-3; possible D gene TRBD1, 5 bases. V was pared by 5 bases and J by 2 bases, with 7 bases between. Germline V lookup: CDR1 SGHTA, CDR2 FQGNSA. The CDR3 length is 13 residues. Here the CDR3 DNA reads TGTGCCAGCAGCAGAGGGGCTGGAAACACCATATATTTT. It translates to CASSRGAGNTIYF.

The chain uses TRBV4-2 and TRBJ1-4; D is possibly TRBD1 (6 bases). This CDR3 region has 15 residues. V was trimmed by 4 bases and J by 7 bases, leaving 16 bases between them. Germline assignment: CDR1 LGHNA and CDR2 YNFKEQ. The CDR3 protein is CASSPGTSLGEKLFF. As DNA, the CDR3 is TGTGCCAGCAGCCCCGGGACATCTCTTGGTGAAAAACTGTTTTTT.

The V gene is TRBV19, the J gene TRBJ2-1; a possible D gene is TRBD2 (6 bases). Looked up from germline, CDR1 is LNHDA and CDR2 is SQIVND (reference sequence). CDR3 length equals 14 residues. Deletions cut 2 bases from V and 12 bases from J, with 17 bases between. CDR3 nucleotide sequence: TGTGCCAGTAGTATAACCTCGACTAGGGAGAGGCAGTTCTTC. This encodes CASSITSTRERQFF. Full variable domain (remainder filled in from reference TRBV19 and TRBJ2-1): DGGITQSPKYLFRKEGQNVTLSCEQNLNHDAMYWYRQDPGQGLRLIYYSQIVNDFQKGDIAEGYSVSREKKESFPLTVTSAQKNPTAFYLCASSITSTRERQFFGPGTRLTVL.

This clone occurred once. V gene TRBV5-6 combines with J gene TRBJ1-6; 9 bases agree with TRBD1. CDR3 size: 15 residues. The V gene's germline CDR1 is SGHDT and CDR2 YYEEEE. With V trimmed by 3 bases and J by 11 bases, 9 bases remained unmatched. Here the CDR3 reads CASSYFGTGTTPLHF. In nucleotides, the CDR3 is TGTGCCAGCAGCTATTTCGGGACAGGGACGACACCCCTCCACTTT. The full variable domain, rest sourced from reference TRBV5-6 and TRBJ1-6, is DAGVTQSPTHLIKTRGQQVTLRCSPKSGHDTVSWYQQALGQGPQFIFQYYEEEERQRGNFPDRFSGHQFPNYSSELNVNALLLGDSALYLCASSYFGTGTTPLHFGNGTRLTVT.

This sequence joins TRBV5-1 and TRBJ2-1; 13 bases align to TRBD2. The CDR3 spans 20 residues. With 2 bases clipped from V and 8 bases from J, the junction kept 19 bases outside the gene matches. Germline loops: CDR1 SGHRS, CDR2 YFSETQ. The CDR3 coding sequence is TGCGCCAGCAGCTTACTACCGACTAGCGGGGGGCCCCGGGAGGTCGATGAGCAGTTCTTC. This codes for CASSLLPTSGGPREVDEQFF. The full variable domain, completed using reference TRBV5-1 and TRBJ2-1, is KAGVTQTPRYLIKTRGQQVTLSCSPISGHRSVSWYQQTPGQGLQFLFEYFSETQRNKGNFPGRFSGRQFSNSRSEMNVSTLELGDSALYLCASSLLPTSGGPREVDEQFFGPGTRLTVL.

This clone showed up just once. The DNA of the CDR3 is TGTGCCAGCAGCTTTCGACAGGGGGCCCGTGATGAGCAGTTCTTC. Its translation: CASSFRQGARDEQFF. The rearrangement uses TRBV7-6 and TRBJ2-1; 10 bases line up with TRBD1. Looked up from germline, CDR1 is SGHVS and CDR2 is FNYEAQ. There are 15 residues in the CDR3. The junction had 7 bases not matched to a gene; V was cut back by 3 bases and J by 8 bases.

The chain employs TRBV18 and TRBJ1-1; 7 bases are shared with TRBD1. CDR3 size: 14 residues. In germline, CDR1 is KGHSH, CDR2 LQKENI. V was clipped by 2 bases and J by 0 bases; unmatched bases: 0. CDR3 bases: TGTGCCAGCTCACCAGGGACAGTGAACACTGAAGCTTTCTTT. The encoded protein is CASSPGTVNTEAFF.

This chain uses TRBV3-1 (or the pseudogene TRBV3-2) with TRBJ1-2; D is unresolved. CDR1 is LGHDT, CDR2 YNNKEL, per germline (reference sequence). The V and J ends lost 1 base and 2 bases respectively, with 11 bases between them. The CDR3 covers 15 residues. CDR3 nucleotides: TGTGCCAGCAGCCAAGGGCAGGAACCCAACTATGGCTACACCTTC. It encodes CASSQGQEPNYGYTF.

J is TRBJ1-2 and V is TRBV3-1 (or the pseudogene TRBV3-2); no reliable D call. This CDR3 contains 14 residues. Germline lookup yields CDR1 LGHDT and CDR2 YNNKEL (reference sequence). V dropped 1 base and J dropped 4 bases, with 10 bases sitting between them. In DNA form, the CDR3 reads TGTGCCAGCAGCCAAGCCGGGGTGGCCTATGGCTACACCTTC. Residues: CASSQAGVAYGYTF.

J is TRBJ1-3 and V is TRBV12-3 or TRBV12-4, with no clear D. The CDR3 length is 12 residues. The ends were cut back, 6 bases at V and 0 bases at J, with 3 bases in the middle. CDR3 bases: TGTGCCAGCAGCAACTCTGGAAACACCATATATTTT. It specifies CASSNSGNTIYF.